This T cell receptor (beta chain) originates from a study of cytomegalovirus exposure and HLA in healthy donors. The CDR3 contains 12 residues. Germline CDR1 is SEHNR and CDR2 is FQNEAQ (reference sequence). This PCR relied on a set of 60 Vbeta primers and 13 Jbeta primers. Produced via immunoSEQ multiplex PCR; TCRdb's table is partial and in-frame only. The sample holds some 110,000 clones, roughly three quarters seen once. In regard to this clone: Sequence at one end of the junction differs from germline and may be a read error.

Sequencing was carried out using PBMCs. This clonotype was sampled from a woman aged 40-49 years in good health and CMV-seronegative. The chain recombines TRBV7-9 with TRBJ1-1; D gene uncertain. The CDR3 sequence is CAGSQVSTEAFF. As DNA, the CDR3 is TGTGCCGGCAGCCAGGTGAGCACTGAAGCTTTCTTT.